This entry is about one T cell receptor (beta chain). The antigen remains unidentified. This sample was included in a study of radiotherapy plus CTLA-4 blockade in lung cancer. For the study at large: Objective responses emerged in roughly 20% of patients, and 31% attained disease control.

This CDR3 spans 17 amino acids. Germline trimming cut 5 bases from V and 4 bases from J; bases unmatched to any gene: 16. The germline gives CDR1 SGHVS, CDR2 FNYEAQ. Those with chemo-refractory metastatic non-small-cell lung cancer were treated with focal radiation combined with CTLA-4 blockade using ipilimumab. Findings and caveats of the study: TCR clones from tumors expanded in blood after radiotherapy plus ipilimumab. Reported findings show early blood T cell clone dynamics, with interferon-beta, best predicted response.

Libraries were prepared by immunoSEQ multiplex PCR; TCRdb keeps only in-frame clonotypes and omits some of them. Here the sample spans about 70,000 clones, approximately 76% being singletons. The sample was peripheral blood, taken from a patient treated with radiotherapy plus ipilimumab. The chain joins TRBV7-6 to TRBJ2-5; TRBD1 aligns across 7 bases. The sequence came from a human donor with non-small cell lung cancer whose response to radiotherapy plus ipilimumab could not be evaluated. Some clones in this sample may be carry-over from other donors' samples. CDR3 loop: CASSRDSPDPILETQYF. The CDR3 DNA is TGTGCCAGCAGCCGGGACAGCCCAGACCCGATTCTAGAGACCCAGTACTTC.